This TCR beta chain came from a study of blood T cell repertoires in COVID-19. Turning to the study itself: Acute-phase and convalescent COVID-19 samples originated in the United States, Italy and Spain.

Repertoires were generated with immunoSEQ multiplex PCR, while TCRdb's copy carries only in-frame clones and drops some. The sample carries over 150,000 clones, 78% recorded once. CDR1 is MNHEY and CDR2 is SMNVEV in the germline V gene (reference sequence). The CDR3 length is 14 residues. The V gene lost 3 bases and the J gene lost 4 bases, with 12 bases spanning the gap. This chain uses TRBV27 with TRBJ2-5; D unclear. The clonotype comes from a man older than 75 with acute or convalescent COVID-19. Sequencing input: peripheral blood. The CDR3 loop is CASSLISAPETQYF. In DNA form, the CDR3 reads TGTGCCAGCAGTTTGATAAGCGCCCCAGAGACCCAGTACTTC.